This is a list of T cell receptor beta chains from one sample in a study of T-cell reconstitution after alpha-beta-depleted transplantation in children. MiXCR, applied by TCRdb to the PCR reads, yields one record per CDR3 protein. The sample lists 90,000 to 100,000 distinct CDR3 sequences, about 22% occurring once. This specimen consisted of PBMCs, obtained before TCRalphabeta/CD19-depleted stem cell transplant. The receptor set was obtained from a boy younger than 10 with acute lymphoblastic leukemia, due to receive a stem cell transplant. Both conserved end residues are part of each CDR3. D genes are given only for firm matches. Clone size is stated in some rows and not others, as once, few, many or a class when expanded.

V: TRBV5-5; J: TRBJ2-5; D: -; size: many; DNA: TGTGCCAGCAGCTTCTCAATTCGGGACATCCAAGAGACCCAGTACTTC; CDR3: CASSFSIRDIQETQYF
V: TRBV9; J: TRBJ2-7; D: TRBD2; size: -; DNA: TGTGCCAGCAGCGTAGGCGGGAGCTCCTACGAGCAGTACTTC; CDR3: CASSVGGSSYEQYF
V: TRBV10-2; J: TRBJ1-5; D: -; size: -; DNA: TGCGCCAGCGCACGGTCGGGGGTTTTCCAGCCCCAGCATTTT; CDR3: CASARSGVFQPQHF
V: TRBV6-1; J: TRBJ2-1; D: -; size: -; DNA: TGTGCCAGCAGTAGGTTCCTGGGGCAGCGGAGCGTTGAGCAGTTCTTC; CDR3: CASSRFLGQRSVEQFF
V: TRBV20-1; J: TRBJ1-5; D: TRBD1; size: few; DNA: TGCAGTGCTACACCTAGGACAGGGGGTAATCAGCCCCAGCATTTT; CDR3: CSATPRTGGNQPQHF
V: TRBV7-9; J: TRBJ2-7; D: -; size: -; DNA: TGTGCCAGCAGCTTAGCAGTACAGTCCTACGAGCAGTACTTC; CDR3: CASSLAVQSYEQYF
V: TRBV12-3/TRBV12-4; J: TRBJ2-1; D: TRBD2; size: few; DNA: TGTGCCAGCAGCACTAGCGGAGGGGGGCAGTTCTTC; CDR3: CASSTSGGGQFF
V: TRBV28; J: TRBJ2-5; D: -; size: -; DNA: TGTGCCAGCAGCCCCGGCCCGCCCACAGGTCAAGAGACCCAGTACTTC; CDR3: CASSPGPPTGQETQYF
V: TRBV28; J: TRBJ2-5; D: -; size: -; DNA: TGTGCCAGCAGTTCATTCGCCCGGACGGGGGAGACCCAGTACTTC; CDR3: CASSSFARTGETQYF
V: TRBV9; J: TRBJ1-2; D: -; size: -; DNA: TGTGCCAGCAGCGTACAGGACTATGGCTACACCTTC; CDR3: CASSVQDYGYTF
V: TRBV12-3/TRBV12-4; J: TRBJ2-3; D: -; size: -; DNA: TGTGCCAGCAGTTTTGGGACAACAACAGATACGCAGTATTTT; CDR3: CASSFGTTTDTQYF
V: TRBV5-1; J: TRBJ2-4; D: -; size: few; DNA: TGCGCCAGCAGCTTGTTGGCGGGGAATGCCAAAAACATTCAGTACTTC; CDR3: CASSLLAGNAKNIQYF
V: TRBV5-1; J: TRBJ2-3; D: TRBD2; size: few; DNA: TGCGCCAGCAGCCCGGCGGGGACTAATGCAGATACGCAGTATTTT; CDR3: CASSPAGTNADTQYF
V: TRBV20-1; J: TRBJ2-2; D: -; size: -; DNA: TGCAGTGCTAGATCCTCGGCTAGCAGAGCCGGGGAGCTGTTTTTT; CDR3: CSARSSASRAGELFF
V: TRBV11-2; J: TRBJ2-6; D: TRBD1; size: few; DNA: TGTGCCAGCAGCTTAATCCCGGGACAGAGATCCTCTGGGGCCAACGTCCTGACTTTC; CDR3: CASSLIPGQRSSGANVLTF
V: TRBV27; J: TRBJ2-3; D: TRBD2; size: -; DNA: TGTGCCAGCAGTCCCGCCGGGAGGGGGAACACAGATACGCAGTATTTT; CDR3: CASSPAGRGNTDTQYF
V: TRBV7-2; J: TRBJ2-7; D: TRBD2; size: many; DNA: TGTGCCAGCAGCTACCGACTAGCCCTACTTACCTACGAGCAGTACTTC; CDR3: CASSYRLALLTYEQYF
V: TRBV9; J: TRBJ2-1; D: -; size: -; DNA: TGTGCCAGCAGCGTAGATTCCCGGGGCAATGAGCAGTTCTTC; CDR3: CASSVDSRGNEQFF
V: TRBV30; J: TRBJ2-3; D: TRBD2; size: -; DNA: TGTGCCTGGAGTCTATCTACCGGGACTAGCGCAACAGATACGCAGTATTTT; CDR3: CAWSLSTGTSATDTQYF
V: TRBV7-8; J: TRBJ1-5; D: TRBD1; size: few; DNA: TGTGCCAGCAGCCCAGAGGGGACAGACAATCAGCCCCAGCATTTT; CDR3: CASSPEGTDNQPQHF
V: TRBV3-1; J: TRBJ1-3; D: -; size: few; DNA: TGTGCCAGCACCTTTGGGCCAAACTCTGGAAACACCATATATTTT; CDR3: CASTFGPNSGNTIYF
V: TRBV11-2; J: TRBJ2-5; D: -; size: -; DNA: TGTGCCAGCAGCTTAGTGAGCTTCTTGCCCGGGAACCAAGAGACCCAGTACTTC; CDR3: CASSLVSFLPGNQETQYF
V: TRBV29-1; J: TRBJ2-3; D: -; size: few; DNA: TGCAGCGTTGCGGGGGGCGAGGTCCCCACAGATACGCAGTATTTT; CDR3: CSVAGGEVPTDTQYF
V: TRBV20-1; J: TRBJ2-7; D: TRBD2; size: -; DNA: TGCAGTGCTAGAAGGGAGGGCCGGGTGAAGGACGAGCAGTACTTC; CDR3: CSARREGRVKDEQYF
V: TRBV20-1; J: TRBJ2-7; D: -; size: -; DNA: TGCAGTGCTACGGACCCTGGGGAGCAGTACTTC; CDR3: CSATDPGEQYF
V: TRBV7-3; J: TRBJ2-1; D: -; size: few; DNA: TGTGCCAGCAGCTCTACAGGGAATGAGCAGTTCTTC; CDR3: CASSSTGNEQFF
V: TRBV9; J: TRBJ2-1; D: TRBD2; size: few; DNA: TGTGCCAGCAGCGTAGAGCGGGGTTTTAATGAGCAGTTCTTC; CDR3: CASSVERGFNEQFF
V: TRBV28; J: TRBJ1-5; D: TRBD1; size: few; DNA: TGTGCCAGCAGTTTACCTACAGGGGTAGGGCAGCCCCAGCATTTT; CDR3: CASSLPTGVGQPQHF
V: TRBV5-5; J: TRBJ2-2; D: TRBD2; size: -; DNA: TGTGCCAGCAGCTTTAATCCTAGCGGAACGAACACCGGGGAGCTGTTTTTT; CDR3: CASSFNPSGTNTGELFF
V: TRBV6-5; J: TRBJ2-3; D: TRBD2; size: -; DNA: TGTGCCAGCAGTTACTCATTTCTAGCGGGAGGCACAGATACGCAGTATTTT; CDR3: CASSYSFLAGGTDTQYF
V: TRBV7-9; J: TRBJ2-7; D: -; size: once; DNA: TGTGCCAGCGTTTCGATACAGGGAACCCTGTACTTC; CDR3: CASVSIQGTLYF